The T cell receptor (beta chain) under discussion was sequenced for a study of PD-L1 blockade in urothelial cancer. Study background: Most patients, about 85% of the roughly 29, were males with bladder-origin cancer. Patients had been given 0 to 3 earlier chemotherapy regimens. When blood samples were assessed, the median T cell count was around 150,000.

This clone was observed a handful of times. The CDR3 runs to 18 residues. CDR1 LNHDA and CDR2 SQIVND come from the germline V gene (reference sequence). Trimming removed 9 bases from V and 0 bases from J, with 26 bases in between. Sequencing was performed with immunoSEQ multiplex PCR; in TCRdb, only in-frame clones are kept and a portion is missing. This sample has roughly 45,000 clones, with around 80% found just once. Described time point: peripheral blood 6 weeks after treatment start. Sequences were derived from PBMCs, sampled around atezolizumab (anti-PD-L1) treatment. This chain connects TRBV19 to TRBJ1-1; the D gene is possibly TRBD1 (5 bases). The clonotype was recovered from a man aged 55 to 70 with urothelial cancer. CDR3 DNA sequence: TGTGCCAGCCTCGGACGCGGGGGAAACTCTAAGTTGAACACTGAAGCTTTCTTT. Translating it yields CASLGRGGNSKLNTEAFF.